Reported below is one T cell receptor gamma chain. A much larger clone sits a single nucleotide away, making a read error possible. Germline V gene sequence: CDR1 EGSTGY, CDR2 YDSYTSSV. The CDR3 sequence is 14 residues long. Trimming took 3 bases from V and 3 from J; bases not matched to a gene: 8. This sample is drawn from a study of gamma-delta chains in newborns, infants, children. The wider study: Polyclonal expansion of innate γδ T cells after birth follows microbial exposure.

TCRdb re-called clones from the reads using CATT. The data show 900 or so gamma-chain clones, around 40% seen once. Sequencing was performed on blood. This chain links TRGV4 with TRGJ1 or TRGJ2. The J gene was not available in TCRdb and was assigned here by matching the DNA to germline segments. The source is a child who was a newborn, infant or young child, either healthy, febrile or measles-vaccinated (not recorded which). This CDR3 reads CATWDYRGYYKKLF. The CDR3 bases are TGTGCCACCTGGGATTACCGGGGTTATTATAAGAAACTCTTT.